This is a list of T cell receptor beta chains from one sample in a study of blood T cell repertoires in COVID-19. This table comes from immunoSEQ multiplex PCR, and its TCRdb copy is limited to in-frame clones, with some not included. The table lists just over 350,000 clones, 86% of them singletons. Sequencing was carried out using peripheral blood. The receptors derive from a woman in her fifties or sixties with COVID-19, enrolled during active disease. Each CDR3 is given with its conserved first and last residue. D genes are given only for firm matches. Size is omitted from some rows. Given values are once, few, many or a class for expanded clones.

j_call | d_call | v_call | clone_size | cdr3_aa | cdr3_nt
TRBJ1-1 | TRBD1 | TRBV2 | - | CASKPGQGSTTEAFF | TGTGCCAGCAAGCCGGGACAGGGTTCTACCACTGAAGCTTTCTTT
TRBJ2-3 | - | TRBV6-5 | - | CASSYVLNTDTQYF | TGTGCCAGCAGTTACGTACTAAACACAGATACGCAGTATTTT
TRBJ2-5 | - | TRBV11-3 | - | CASSFYQETQYF | TGTGCCAGCAGCTTCTACCAAGAGACCCAGTACTTC
TRBJ1-1 | - | TRBV7-7 | - | CASSLGRNTEAFF | TGTGCCAGCAGCTTAGGCAGAAACACTGAAGCTTTCTTT
TRBJ2-1 | - | TRBV7-9 | - | CASSPGGTPYNEQFF | TGTGCCAGCAGCCCCGGCGGGACGCCCTACAATGAGCAGTTCTTC
TRBJ1-2 | - | TRBV30 | - | CAWSDIAYGYTF | TGTGCCTGGAGTGACATTGCATATGGCTACACCTTC
TRBJ1-6 | TRBD1 | TRBV11-2 | - | CASSFGTGESPLHF | TGTGCCAGCAGCTTTGGGACAGGGGAATCACCCCTCCACTTT
TRBJ2-1 | TRBD2 | TRBV5-1 | once | CASSLREGEQFF | TGCGCCAGCAGCTTGAGGGAGGGTGAGCAGTTCTTC
TRBJ2-1 | TRBD1 | TRBV7-9 | - | CASSYRVDLGGWQFF | TGTGCCAGCAGCTACAGAGTGGACCTAGGGGGCTGGCAGTTCTTC
TRBJ2-5 | TRBD2 | TRBV13 | - | CASSPPRTSGGHKETQYF | TGTGCCAGCAGCCCGCCCCGGACTAGCGGGGGCCACAAAGAGACCCAGTACTTC
TRBJ1-3 | - | TRBV7-6 | - | CASSPRGALTGNTIYF | TGTGCCAGCAGCCCTCGTGGAGCCTTAACTGGAAACACCATATATTTT
TRBJ1-4 | - | TRBV6-1 | once | CASSEPEGGVYQKLFF | TGTGCCAGCAGTGAACCAGAGGGGGGGGTATATCAAAAACTGTTTTTT
TRBJ1-5 | TRBD1 | TRBV7-2 | - | CASSPSDRMSNQPQHF | TGTGCCAGCAGCCCCTCGGACAGGATGAGCAATCAGCCCCAGCATTTT
TRBJ2-1 | TRBD1 | TRBV7-9 | - | CASSPPGTARRNEQFF | TGTGCCAGCAGTCCGCCCGGGACAGCAAGGAGGAATGAGCAGTTCTTC
TRBJ1-4 | - | TRBV9 | - | CASSEDTEKLFF | TGTGCCAGCAGCGAGGACACTGAAAAACTGTTTTTT
TRBJ1-1 | - | TRBV18 | - | CASSPRYREGTEAFF | TGTGCCAGCTCACCACGATACAGGGAGGGGACTGAAGCTTTCTTT
TRBJ1-2 | TRBD1 | TRBV13 | - | CASSLGQGANGYTF | TGTGCCAGCAGCTTAGGACAGGGGGCAAATGGCTACACCTTC
TRBJ2-1 | TRBD1 | TRBV5-5 | - | CASRFRDSPYNEQFF | TGTGCCAGCAGATTCCGGGACAGCCCTTACAATGAGCAGTTCTTC
TRBJ1-1 | TRBD1 | TRBV13 | - | CASSFSTGDTEAFF | TGTGCCAGCAGCTTTTCGACAGGGGACACTGAAGCTTTCTTT
TRBJ2-5 | - | TRBV5-1 | - | CASSLTGPGETQYF | TGCGCCAGCAGCTTGACAGGGCCGGGAGAGACCCAGTACTTC
TRBJ2-7 | - | TRBV27 | - | CASSFNDRGGRYF | TGTGCCAGCAGTTTCAATGACAGGGGAGGGCGGTACTTC
TRBJ2-2 | - | TRBV19 | - | CATKKPGQNTGELFF | TGTGCCACTAAAAAACCGGGACAGAACACCGGGGAGCTGTTTTTT
TRBJ2-7 | TRBD2 | TRBV6-5 | - | CASRPGRAAYEQYF | TGTGCCAGCAGGCCGGGGAGGGCCGCCTACGAGCAGTACTTC
TRBJ1-6 | - | TRBV30 | - | CAWDLYGLQGSPLHF | TGTGCCTGGGACCTCTACGGCCTTCAGGGTTCACCCCTCCACTTT
TRBJ1-3 | - | TRBV14 | - | CASSQDQLNTIYF | TGTGCCAGCAGCCAAGATCAGTTAAACACCATATATTTT
TRBJ1-1 | - | TRBV3-1/TRBV3-2 | - | CASSQAMAAHTEAFF | TGTGCCAGCAGCCAGGCAATGGCGGCCCACACTGAAGCTTTCTTT
TRBJ2-7 | - | TRBV6-6 | once | CASSLAVSYEQYF | TGTGCCAGCAGTTTGGCAGTCTCCTACGAGCAGTACTTC
TRBJ2-7 | TRBD1 | TRBV9 | once | CASSVSHRDRGSNGYEQYF | TGTGCCAGCAGCGTGAGCCACAGGGACAGGGGTTCGAACGGCTACGAGCAGTACTTC
TRBJ1-2 | - | TRBV7-3 | - | CASSLGGSYGYTF | TGTGCCAGCAGCTTGGGGGGAAGCTATGGCTACACCTTC
TRBJ1-2 | - | TRBV7-8 | - | CASSENQGSGYTF | TGTGCCAGCAGCGAGAACCAGGGTAGTGGCTACACCTTC
TRBJ2-3 | - | TRBV6-2/TRBV6-3 | - | CASSYFGANTDTQYF | TGTGCCAGCAGTTACTTTGGGGCTAACACAGATACGCAGTATTTT
TRBJ1-2 | TRBD1 | TRBV6-2/TRBV6-3 | - | CASSSGTADNYGYTF | TGTGCCAGCAGTTCCGGGACAGCCGATAACTATGGCTACACCTTC
TRBJ1-2 | TRBD1 | TRBV10-3 | few | CAISAGQGEGYGYTF | TGTGCCATCAGTGCCGGACAGGGCGAGGGGTATGGCTACACCTTC
TRBJ2-1 | TRBD2 | TRBV18 | - | CASSPPSGDNEQFF | TGTGCCAGCTCACCACCTAGCGGGGACAATGAGCAGTTCTTC
TRBJ2-1 | - | TRBV6-5 | - | CASKLVGGPSDEQFF | TGTGCCAGCAAGTTAGTGGGGGGGCCGTCGGATGAGCAGTTCTTC
TRBJ2-3 | - | TRBV19 | - | CASSMGVNTLTDTQYF | TGTGCCAGTAGTATGGGCGTGAACACACTCACAGATACGCAGTATTTT
TRBJ2-6 | TRBD1 | TRBV7-6 | - | CASSPTTGGPAGANVLTF | TGTGCCAGCAGCCCAACGACAGGGGGACCCGCCGGGGCCAACGTCCTGACTTTC
TRBJ1-5 | TRBD1 | TRBV9 | - | CASSVGGQGNQPQHF | TGTGCCAGCAGCGTAGGGGGACAGGGAAATCAGCCCCAGCATTTT
TRBJ1-5 | - | TRBV23-1 | - | CASRQGRQPQHF | TGCGCCAGCAGACAGGGCCGTCAGCCCCAGCATTTT
TRBJ2-3 | TRBD2 | TRBV9 | - | CASSVGIAGGGTDTQYF | TGTGCCAGCAGCGTAGGGATAGCGGGGGGTGGCACAGATACGCAGTATTTT
TRBJ1-1 | - | TRBV5-6 | - | CASSLRGLNTEAFF | TGTGCCAGCAGCTTGAGGGGGTTGAACACTGAAGCTTTCTTT
TRBJ2-1 | TRBD2 | TRBV9 | - | CASSVDVSGGAQGEQFF | TGTGCCAGCAGCGTAGATGTTAGCGGGGGGGCTCAGGGTGAGCAGTTCTTC
TRBJ1-4 | TRBD1 | TRBV11-3 | - | CASAYRGDEKLFF | TGTGCCAGCGCCTACAGGGGGGATGAAAAACTGTTTTTT
TRBJ1-1 | - | TRBV7-3 | - | CASSFHMNTEAFF | TGTGCCAGCAGTTTTCACATGAACACTGAAGCTTTCTTT
TRBJ1-6 | - | TRBV3-1/TRBV3-2 | - | CASNLQGINSPLHF | TGTGCCAGTAACCTACAGGGAATCAATTCACCCCTCCACTTT
TRBJ1-3 | - | TRBV20-1 | - | CSASEGAYSGNTIYF | TGCAGTGCTAGTGAAGGGGCCTACTCTGGAAACACCATATATTTT
TRBJ2-1 | - | TRBV6-2/TRBV6-3 | - | CASSYSRTSLYNEQFF | TGTGCCAGCAGTTACTCGAGAACTAGCCTCTACAATGAGCAGTTCTTC
TRBJ1-1 | - | TRBV18 | - | CASSPRPGGQVGYTEAFF | TGTGCCAGCTCACCCCGGCCCGGGGGGCAGGTGGGGTACACTGAAGCTTTCTTT
TRBJ2-7 | TRBD2 | TRBV6-5 | - | CASSYSTLAGSQYF | TGTGCCAGCAGTTACTCTACTCTAGCGGGCTCGCAGTACTTC
TRBJ1-5 | - | TRBV11-2 | - | CASSLDRGGLFDQPQHF | TGTGCCAGCAGCTTAGATCGAGGAGGGTTATTCGATCAGCCCCAGCATTTT
TRBJ2-7 | - | TRBV29-1 | few | CSVERPGYEQYF | TGCAGCGTTGAACGGCCAGGCTACGAGCAGTACTTC
TRBJ1-2 | - | TRBV27 | - | CASSLQGFGYTF | TGTGCCAGCAGTCTGCAGGGGTTTGGCTACACCTTC